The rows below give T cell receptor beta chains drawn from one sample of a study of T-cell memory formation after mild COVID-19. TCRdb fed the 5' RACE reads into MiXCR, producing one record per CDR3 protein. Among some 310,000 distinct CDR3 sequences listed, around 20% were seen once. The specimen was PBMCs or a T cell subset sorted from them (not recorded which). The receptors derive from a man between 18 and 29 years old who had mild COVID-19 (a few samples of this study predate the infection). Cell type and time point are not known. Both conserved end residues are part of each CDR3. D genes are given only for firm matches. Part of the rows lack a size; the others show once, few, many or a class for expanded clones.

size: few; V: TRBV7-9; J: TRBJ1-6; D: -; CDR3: CASSVDMGFAPLHF; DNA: TGTGCCAGCAGCGTGGACATGGGTTTCGCACCCCTCCACTTT
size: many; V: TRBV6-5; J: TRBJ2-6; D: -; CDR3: CASSYGRSGANVLTF; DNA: TGTGCCAGCAGTTATGGCAGGTCTGGGGCCAACGTCCTGACTTTC
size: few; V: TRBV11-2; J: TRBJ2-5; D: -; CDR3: CASSLLPGETQYF; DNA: TGTGCCAGCAGCCTCCTCCCTGGCGAGACCCAGTACTTC
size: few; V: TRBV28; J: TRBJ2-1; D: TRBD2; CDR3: CASSSPYLAGGRKFF; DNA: TGTGCCAGCAGTTCCCCGTATCTAGCGGGGGGGCGAAAGTTCTTC
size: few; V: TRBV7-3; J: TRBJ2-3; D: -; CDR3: CASSAEGRRMSDTQYF; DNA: TGTGCCAGCAGCGCCGAAGGACGGCGGATGTCAGATACGCAGTATTTT
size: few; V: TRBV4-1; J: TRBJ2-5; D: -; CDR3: CASSQDGRGPQETQYF; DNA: TGCGCCAGCAGCCAAGATGGTCGAGGTCCCCAAGAGACCCAGTACTTC
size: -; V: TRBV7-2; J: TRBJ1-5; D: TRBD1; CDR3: CASSDRVSNQPQHF; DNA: TGTGCCAGCAGCGACAGGGTTAGCAATCAGCCCCAGCATTTT
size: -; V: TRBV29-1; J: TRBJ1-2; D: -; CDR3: CSATREVSGYYGYTF; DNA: TGCAGCGCGACTCGGGAGGTTTCGGGATACTATGGCTACACCTTC
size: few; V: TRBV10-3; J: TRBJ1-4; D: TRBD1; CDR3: CAISDREHEKLFF; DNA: TGTGCCATCAGCGACAGGGAGCATGAAAAACTGTTTTTT
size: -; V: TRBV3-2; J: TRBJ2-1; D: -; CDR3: CASSQEGPGRGLQGGNEQFF; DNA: TGTGCCAGCAGCCAAGAGGGTCCTGGGCGGGGACTTCAGGGGGGCAATGAGCAGTTCTTC
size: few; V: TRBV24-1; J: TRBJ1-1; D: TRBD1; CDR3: CATSDRTGGTEAFF; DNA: TGTGCCACCAGTGATCGAACAGGGGGTACTGAAGCTTTCTTT
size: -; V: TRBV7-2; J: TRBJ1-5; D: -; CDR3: CASSFSDLQPQHF; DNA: TGTGCCAGCAGCTTCTCGGATCTGCAGCCCCAGCATTTT
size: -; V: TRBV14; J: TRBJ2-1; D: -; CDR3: CASSQDRFETATYNEQFF; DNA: TGTGCCAGCAGCCAAGATAGGTTCGAGACAGCCACCTACAATGAGCAGTTCTTC
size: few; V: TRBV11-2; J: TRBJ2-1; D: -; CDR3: CASSSIKGEQFF; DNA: TGTGCCAGCAGCTCAATTAAGGGGGAGCAGTTCTTC
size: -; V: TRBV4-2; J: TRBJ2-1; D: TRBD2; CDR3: CASSQAPGLAGGHSEQFF; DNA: TGTGCCAGCAGCCAAGCCCCGGGACTAGCGGGGGGGCACAGTGAGCAGTTCTTC
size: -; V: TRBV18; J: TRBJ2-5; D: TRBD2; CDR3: CASSQGLAGSQETQYF; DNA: TGTGCCAGCTCACAGGGACTAGCGGGGAGCCAAGAGACCCAGTACTTC